This T cell receptor beta chain was obtained from a study of OX40 agonist ivuxolimab in advanced cancers. Study information: Patients with prior anti-PD-1, anti-PD-L1 or anti-CTLA-4 therapy were eligible; less than 50% had some.

Germline V lookup: CDR1 ENHRY, CDR2 SYGVKD. Trimming cost V 4 bases and J 4 bases; bases outside gene matches: 4. The length of the CDR3 is 13 residues. Profiled with immunoSEQ multiplex PCR; TCRdb holds only in-frame clones, not every one. The sample lists 8,000 to 10,000 clones; about 88% were seen once. This chain uses TRBV10-3 with TRBJ2-7; TRBD1 matches 7 bases. This receptor was taken from an adult with an advanced solid tumor such as melanoma, head and neck, liver or kidney cancer. Sequencing was performed on CD4+ or CD8+ T cells sorted from blood, taken in a trial of the OX40 agonist ivuxolimab. CDR3 DNA sequence: TGTGCCATCAGTGGACAGGGTGCTTACGAGCAGTACTTC. Translating gives CAISGQGAYEQYF.